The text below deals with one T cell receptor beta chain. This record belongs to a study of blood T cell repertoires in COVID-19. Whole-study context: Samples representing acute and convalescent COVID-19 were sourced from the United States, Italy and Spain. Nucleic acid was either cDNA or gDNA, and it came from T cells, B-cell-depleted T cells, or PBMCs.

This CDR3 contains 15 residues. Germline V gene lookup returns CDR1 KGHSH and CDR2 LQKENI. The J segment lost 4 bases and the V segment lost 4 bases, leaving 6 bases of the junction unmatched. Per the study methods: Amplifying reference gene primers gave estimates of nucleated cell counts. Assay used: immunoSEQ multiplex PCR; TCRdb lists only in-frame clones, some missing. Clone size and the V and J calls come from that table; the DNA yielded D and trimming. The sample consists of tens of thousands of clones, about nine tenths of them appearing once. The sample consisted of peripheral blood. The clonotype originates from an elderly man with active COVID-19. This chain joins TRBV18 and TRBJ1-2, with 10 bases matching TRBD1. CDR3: CASSQDRGPGYGYTF. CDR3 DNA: TGTGCCAGCTCACAAGACAGGGGGCCAGGCTATGGCTACACCTTC.